These 31 T cell receptor beta chains originate from one sample sequenced in a study of blood T cells in healthy people across ages. The use of a sample-barcoded 5' primer and a J-beta primer mix characterized a second PCR of 7 to 11 cycles. TCRdb called the 5' RACE reads again in MiXCR, with one record for every CDR3 protein. The sample consists of almost 1 million distinct CDR3 sequences, roughly 51% of them appearing once. The sequenced sample consisted of blood. The receptors were gathered from a woman between 55 and 75 years old in good health.

This clonotype occurred a few times. The J gene is TRBJ1-1, the V gene TRBV7-2, with a possible D match to TRBD1 (5 bases). The CDR3 has 15 amino acids. V dropped 1 base and J dropped 4 bases, with 13 bases sitting between them. CDR1 SGHTA and CDR2 FQGNSA come from the germline V gene. The CDR3 loop reads CASSLVAGEGTEAFF. DNA of the CDR3: TGTGCCAGCAGCTTAGTTGCGGGGGAAGGCACTGAAGCTTTCTTT.

This clonotype has just a few counts. V is TRBV6-5 and J is TRBJ1-6; D is unresolved. Trimming stripped 6 bases from V and 14 bases from J, with 14 bases between. The CDR3 is 12 residues long. Germline assignment: CDR1 MNHEY and CDR2 SVGAGI. CDR3 region: CASRGIGQALHF. CDR3 in DNA: TGTGCCAGCAGGGGTATAGGCCAGGCCCTCCACTTT.

This clonotype appeared a few times. V is TRBV18 and J is TRBJ2-5, with 7 bases fitting TRBD1. Germline V lookup: CDR1 KGHSH, CDR2 LQKENI. The CDR3 runs to 15 residues. The trim removed 3 bases at V and 0 bases at J, leaving 4 bases unmatched. DNA of the CDR3: TGTGCCAGCTCACCCAGGGGGAAGTACCAAGAGACCCAGTACTTC. This encodes CASSPRGKYQETQYF.

This clonotype was seen just once. The chain couples TRBV6-5 to TRBJ2-2, with TRBD2 identical over 10 bases. The V gene's germline CDR1 is MNHEY and CDR2 SVGAGI. CDR3 size: 15 residues. V lost 2 bases to trimming and J lost 8 bases; unmatched junction nucleotides: 5. The CDR3 DNA reads TGTGCCAGCAGTTACGAAGGACTAGCGGTAGGGGAGCTGTTTTTT. Translated, it gives CASSYEGLAVGELFF.

The chain combines TRBV29-1 with TRBJ2-3, with a tentative D call TRBD2 (7 bases). Per the germline V gene, CDR1 is SQVTM and CDR2 is ANQGSEA. The V end lost 3 bases, the J end lost 4 bases, and 11 bases lay between the germline ends. This CDR3 region has 13 residues. The CDR3 is CSVEGGRSDTQYF. Here the CDR3 DNA reads TGCAGCGTTGAGGGGGGGCGATCAGATACGCAGTATTTT.

A note on this clonotype: One base away lies a much larger clone, so this may be a sequencing read error. CDR3 sequence reads: CSASKQETQYF. The CDR3 DNA is TGCAGTGCTAGTAAACAAGAGACCCAGTACTTC. The chain has TRBV20-1 and TRBJ2-5; no clear D gene. V lost 3 bases and J 2 bases, leaving 4 bases between the germline ends. The CDR3 runs to 11 residues. Germline CDR1 reads DFQATT; CDR2 reads SNEGSKA (reference sequence).

The chain is built from TRBV10-3 and TRBJ2-3, with 7 positions matching TRBD1. Germline trimming cut 2 bases from V and 1 base from J; bases unmatched to any gene: 6. Germline-derived CDR1 and CDR2 are ENHRY and SYGVKD. This CDR3 contains 16 residues. Written as DNA, the CDR3 is TGTGCCATCAGTGAGAACAGGGGCGAGGGCACAGATACGCAGTATTTT. This gives the protein CAISENRGEGTDTQYF.

This sequence joins TRBV5-1 and TRBJ2-3; tentative D call: TRBD1 (6 bases). Germline loops: CDR1 SGHRS, CDR2 YFSETQ. The germline V and J ends were trimmed by 0 bases and 6 bases, with 23 bases remaining between them. The CDR3 covers 18 residues. The CDR3 loop reads CASSLVGASRYTGDTQYF. In DNA form, the CDR3 reads TGCGCCAGCAGCTTGGTGGGTGCTAGCCGTTACACAGGGGATACGCAGTATTTT. Using reference TRBV5-1 and TRBJ2-3 for the parts outside the CDR3, the full variable domain is KAGVTQTPRYLIKTRGQQVTLSCSPISGHRSVSWYQQTPGQGLQFLFEYFSETQRNKGNFPGRFSGRQFSNSRSEMNVSTLELGDSALYLCASSLVGASRYTGDTQYFGPGTRLTVL.

A word on this clonotype: Relative to the germline gene, one junction end is altered; a read error may explain this. CDR3 sequence: CASLLTNSRAEIQYF. The CDR3 nucleotides are TGTGCCAGCCTCCTGACAAACTCCCGAGCAGAGATCCAGTACTTC. The J gene is TRBJ2-5, the V gene TRBV12-3 or TRBV12-4, with unresolved D. This CDR3 has 15 residues.

The gene calls are TRBV28 and TRBJ2-5; possible D gene TRBD2, 6 bases. This CDR3 is 15 amino acids long. Trimming took off 2 bases at V and 0 bases at J, with 10 bases between the two ends. Germline loops: CDR1 MDHEN, CDR2 SYDVKM. The DNA of the CDR3 is TGTGCCAGCAGTTTAGGTGGGGGGTACCAAGAGACCCAGTACTTC. Translated, it gives CASSLGGGYQETQYF.

This clonotype was counted only a few times. V usage is TRBV14 and J usage is TRBJ2-1; 9 nucleotides agree with TRBD1. Trimming at V came to 2 bases and at J to 3 bases, leaving 2 bases not matched to a gene. Germline values: CDR1 SGHDN, CDR2 FVKESK. The CDR3 contains 15 residues. CDR3 nucleotides: TGTGCCAGCAGCCAACCGGGACAGGGCTACAATGAGCAGTTCTTC. This translates into CASSQPGQGYNEQFF.

The table lists this clonotype with a few counts. The chain has TRBV29-1 and TRBJ2-1; D not resolved. The V gene lost 7 bases and the J gene lost 8 bases, with 9 bases spanning the gap. The germline gives CDR1 SQVTM, CDR2 ANQGSEA. The CDR3 is 10 residues long. CDR3 sequence: CSAADYEQFF. Here the CDR3 DNA reads TGCAGCGCCGCAGATTATGAGCAGTTCTTC.

A few counts support this clonotype. The V and J genes are TRBV24-1 and TRBJ2-3; 9 bases align to TRBD1. J lost 1 base, V lost 5 bases, and 0 bases had no gene match. This CDR3 has 14 residues. CDR1 and CDR2 (germline): KGHDR, SFDVKD. CDR3 in amino acids: CATSGTGGTDTQYF. The CDR3 DNA reads as TGTGCCACCAGTGGGACAGGGGGCACAGATACGCAGTATTTT.

The V call is TRBV11-2, the J call TRBJ2-7, with 7 bases aligning to TRBD1. The J segment lost 2 bases and the V segment lost 4 bases, leaving 8 bases of the junction unmatched. This CDR3 has 15 amino acids. Germline V CDR1 and CDR2: SGHAT, FQNNGV. CDR3: CASSSGQIITYEQYF. CDR3 bases: TGTGCCAGCAGCTCGGGACAGATAATTACCTACGAGCAGTACTTC.

This clonotype was observed a few times. The V gene is TRBV10-3, the J gene TRBJ2-3; 8 nucleotides agree with TRBD1. This CDR3 is 15 amino acids long. The V segment lost 10 bases and the J segment 0 bases; nucleotides outside the gene matches: 9. Germline V gene data show CDR1 as ENHRY and CDR2 as SYGVKD. CDR3 sequence (DNA): TGTGCCACGCAAGCCCGGACAGGGAGCACAGATACGCAGTATTTT. Its translation is CATQARTGSTDTQYF.

The chain carries TRBV28 and TRBJ1-1; D is unclear. This CDR3 spans 16 amino acids. The V gene's germline CDR1 is MDHEN and CDR2 SYDVKM. V dropped 2 bases and J dropped 1 base, with 14 bases sitting between them. CDR3 sequence reads: CASSLQSAVTNTEAFF. DNA for the CDR3: TGTGCCAGCAGTTTACAGTCCGCGGTAACGAACACTGAAGCTTTCTTT.

This clonotype came up many times. The chain links TRBV7-2 to TRBJ1-2; 9 bases map to TRBD1. CDR3 length: 14 amino acids. The V segment lost 5 bases and the J segment 8 bases; nucleotides outside the gene matches: 9. Germline V gene lookup returns CDR1 SGHTA and CDR2 FQGNSA. This CDR3 is CASSPGTGSEGYTF. CDR3 coding DNA: TGTGCCAGCAGCCCAGGGACAGGGTCGGAGGGCTACACCTTC.

The V gene is TRBV9, the J gene TRBJ2-1; 9 bases map to TRBD2. The CDR3 runs 14 residues. The junction had 4 bases not matched to a gene; V was cut back by 7 bases and J by 2 bases. Germline values: CDR1 SGDLS, CDR2 YYNGEE. CDR3 loop: CASGAGGTYNEQFF. In nucleotides, the CDR3 is TGTGCCAGCGGCGCGGGGGGGACCTACAATGAGCAGTTCTTC.

Only a few counts were recorded for this clonotype. This rearrangement joins TRBV20-1 to TRBJ2-5; TRBD2 aligns across 10 bases. Per germline, CDR1 DFQATT and CDR2 SNEGSKA (reference sequence). The CDR3 extends over 14 amino acids. Trimming removed 3 bases from V and 10 bases from J; junction bases left unmatched: 11. The CDR3 sequence is CSASGLAGERGQYF. In DNA form, the CDR3 reads TGCAGTGCTAGCGGTCTAGCGGGAGAAAGGGGCCAGTACTTC.

This rearrangement joins TRBV12-3 or TRBV12-4 to TRBJ2-3; D perhaps matches TRBD2 (5 bases). V was shortened by 5 bases and J by 6 bases, with 15 bases between the two germline ends. This CDR3 spans 14 amino acids. DNA of the CDR3: TGTGCCAGCAGTCCCCCCGGGGAGCCGGATACGCAGTATTTT. As protein: CASSPPGEPDTQYF.

CDR3 sequence: CASSQSYPSGVNEQFF. The CDR3 nucleotides read TGCGCCAGCAGCCAATCGTATCCCTCCGGCGTCAATGAGCAGTTCTTC. This sequence joins TRBV4-1 and TRBJ2-1; D unresolved. Trimming cost V 2 bases and J 6 bases, with 17 bases left between them. CDR1 is MGHRA and CDR2 is YSYEKL in the germline V gene. The CDR3 spans 16 residues.

The table lists this clonotype with many counts. The J gene is TRBJ1-2, the V gene TRBV29-1; a weak D match, TRBD1 (5 bases). The CDR3 is 14 amino acids. Germline V gene sequence: CDR1 SQVTM, CDR2 ANQGSEA. V shed 5 bases and J shed 6 bases, with 19 bases lying between them. The CDR3 reads CSVYISRQLNGYTF. The CDR3 nucleotides read TGCAGCGTTTACATCTCGCGACAGTTAAATGGCTACACCTTC.

This chain links TRBV5-6 with TRBJ2-1, with TRBD1 as a possible D gene (5 bases). Trimming pared 1 base from V and 10 bases from J, leaving 12 bases between. The CDR3 spans 13 residues. Germline-derived CDR1 and CDR2 are SGHDT and YYEEEE. CDR3 sequence: CASSLRRVKEQFF. CDR3 DNA: TGTGCCAGCAGCTTGCGCAGGGTGAAGGAGCAGTTCTTC.

V and J are TRBV5-1 and TRBJ2-7; 9 nucleotides align to TRBD1. The CDR3 has 14 residues. CDR1 is SGHRS, CDR2 YFSETQ, per germline. V was pared by 6 bases and J by 2 bases, with 6 bases of the junction left unmatched. The CDR3 protein is CASNETGGTYEQYF. CDR3 DNA sequence: TGCGCCAGCAATGAGACAGGGGGTACCTACGAGCAGTACTTC.

This sequence joins TRBV20-1 and TRBJ2-5, with 10 bases matching TRBD2. CDR1 is DFQATT and CDR2 is SNEGSKA in the germline V gene (reference sequence). The CDR3 is 13 residues long. Losses at the gene ends were 4 bases for V and 11 bases for J; bases not matched to a gene: 10. Here the CDR3 reads CSATAGGPDEQYF. CDR3 sequence (DNA): TGCAGTGCTACAGCGGGAGGGCCCGATGAGCAGTACTTC.

V gene TRBV13 combines with J gene TRBJ2-7; TRBD2 matches at 8 bases. Germline loops: CDR1 PRHDT, CDR2 FYEKMQ (reference sequence). The CDR3 extends over 17 amino acids. Trimming cost V 1 base and J 2 bases; bases outside gene matches: 10. The CDR3 nucleotides read TGTGCCAGCAGCTTAGAAACTAGCGGTGAGTCGGCCTACGAGCAGTACTTC. The encoded protein is CASSLETSGESAYEQYF.

The chain carries TRBV28 and TRBJ2-1; 8 bases match TRBD2. V was pared by 2 bases and J by 9 bases, with 6 bases of the junction left unmatched. The CDR3 is 14 amino acids. Germline CDR1 and CDR2: MDHEN and SYDVKM. The CDR3 region is CASSLLTSDREQFF. As DNA, the CDR3 is TGTGCCAGCAGTTTACTGACTAGCGATCGTGAGCAGTTCTTC.

This clonotype has a single count. The V gene is TRBV20-1, the J gene TRBJ1-2; TRBD1 matches 7 bases. Germline-derived CDR1 and CDR2 are DFQATT and SNEGSKA (reference sequence). The length of the CDR3 is 14 residues. Trimming removed 0 bases from V and 6 bases from J; junction bases left unmatched: 7. The CDR3 sequence: CSARDLPGTDGYTF. The CDR3 coding sequence is TGCAGTGCTAGAGATCTCCCCGGGACAGATGGCTACACCTTC.

This chain joins TRBV2 and TRBJ2-1, with a possible D match to TRBD2 (5 bases). Germline V lookup: CDR1 SNHLY, CDR2 FYNNEI. Trimming took 10 bases from V and 8 from J, leaving 12 bases between them. The CDR3 is 11 amino acids. CDR3 nucleotide sequence: TGTGCCACAACGGGGTGGGATGAGCAGTTCTTC. It specifies CATTGWDEQFF.

The V gene is TRBV4-1, the J gene TRBJ2-7; D is perhaps TRBD2 (6 bases). CDR3 length: 17 residues. Between the trimmed V and J ends, which lost 4 bases and 2 bases, there was a span of 21 bases. Germline lookup yields CDR1 MGHRA and CDR2 YSYEKL. CDR3: CASSPASAGLDTYEQYF. The CDR3 bases are TGCGCCAGCAGCCCCGCTTCCGCGGGGTTAGATACCTACGAGCAGTACTTC.

The CDR3 sequence is CASKGGVNYGYTF. CDR3 DNA sequence: TGTGCCAGCAAAGGGGGAGTGAACTATGGCTACACCTTC. This chain joins TRBV27 and TRBJ1-2, with a weak D call TRBD1 (6 bases). The V gene's germline CDR1 is MNHEY and CDR2 SMNVEV (reference sequence). This CDR3 is built from 13 residues. Trimming cost V 7 bases and J 2 bases, with 11 bases left between them.